Below, 17 T cell receptor beta chains from the same sample are listed, as sequenced in a study of beta chain features in type 1 diabetes. The isolated RNA, all of it, was reverse transcribed, so expressed TCRB transcripts were what got sequenced. Sequencing was performed with immunoSEQ multiplex PCR; in TCRdb, only in-frame clones are kept and a portion is missing. The table includes over 350,000 clones, about 16% detected once. Material for sequencing was naive CD4+ T cells from blood. These receptor sequences come from a woman younger than 30 in good health.

V usage is TRBV11-2 and J usage is TRBJ2-7; tentatively, D is TRBD1 (6 bases). The CDR3 has 17 amino acids. The ends were cut back, 6 bases at V and 1 base at J, with 22 bases in the middle. Germline lookup yields CDR1 SGHAT and CDR2 FQNNGV. CDR3 protein: CASSTISTGSTSYEQYF. CDR3 nucleotide sequence: TGTGCCAGCAGTACTATTTCGACAGGATCGACTTCCTACGAGCAGTACTTC.

The sample holds a few counts of this clone. The rearrangement joins TRBV14 to TRBJ2-1; D remains ambiguous. Germline assignment: CDR1 SGHDN and CDR2 FVKESK. V lost 1 base to trimming and J lost 4 bases, with 14 bases between them. CDR3 length: 16 amino acids. Here the CDR3 reads CASSQVSTVVYNEQFF. CDR3 bases: TGTGCCAGCAGCCAAGTAAGCACAGTCGTATACAATGAGCAGTTCTTC.

For this clone: Other DNA sequences in this sample translate to the same CDR3. The genes are TRBV5-1 and TRBJ2-6; unclear D gene. The V and J ends lost 0 bases and 1 base respectively, with 5 bases between them. This CDR3 comprises 15 residues. Germline values: CDR1 SGHRS, CDR2 YFSETQ. DNA for the CDR3: TGCGCCAGCAGCTTGGGTTCGTCTGGGGCCAACGTCCTGACTTTC. It specifies CASSLGSSGANVLTF.

V is TRBV7-9 and J is TRBJ2-7; 7 bases agree with TRBD1. The CDR3 is 14 amino acids. V shed 5 bases and J 3 bases; nucleotides not matched to a gene: 7. Germline values: CDR1 SEHNR, CDR2 FQNEAQ (reference sequence). The CDR3 reads CASSAQQGIYEQYF. CDR3 coding DNA: TGTGCCAGCAGCGCGCAACAGGGGATCTACGAGCAGTACTTC.

The genes are TRBV6-1 and TRBJ2-1, with 7 bases that match TRBD2. Germline V gene lookup returns CDR1 MNHNS and CDR2 SASEGT. V shed 1 base, J shed 4 bases, and the junction held 7 bases outside the gene matches. CDR3 length: 16 amino acids. CDR3: CASSEGPAGRYNEQFF. The DNA of the CDR3 is TGTGCCAGCAGTGAAGGTCCAGCGGGAAGGTACAATGAGCAGTTCTTC.

V is TRBV5-6 and J is TRBJ2-2; D ambiguous. The CDR3 sequence is 13 residues long. V was trimmed by 2 bases and J by 6 bases, leaving 8 bases between them. From germline, CDR1 is SGHDT and CDR2 YYEEEE. CDR3 residues: CASSFGAAGELFF. CDR3 nucleotide sequence: TGTGCCAGCAGCTTCGGTGCCGCCGGGGAGCTGTTTTTT.

The chain is built from TRBV7-2 and TRBJ2-6, with 7 bases lining up with TRBD1. The CDR3 spans 17 residues. Germline CDR1 is SGHTA and CDR2 is FQGNSA. V was clipped by 4 bases and J by 0 bases; unmatched bases: 6. The CDR3 protein is CASSSTGFSSGANVLTF. DNA of the CDR3: TGTGCCAGCAGCTCGACAGGGTTCAGCTCTGGGGCCAACGTCCTGACTTTC.

The chain uses TRBV5-6 and TRBJ2-3, with TRBD2 matching over 12 bases. Germline V CDR1 and CDR2: SGHDT, YYEEEE. The V and J ends lost 4 bases and 6 bases, in that order; junction bases with no gene match: 6. The CDR3 covers 15 residues. CDR3 DNA sequence: TGTGCCAGCAGCCTCACTAGCGGGAGGAGGGATACGCAGTATTTT. Its translation is CASSLTSGRRDTQYF.

The V and J genes are TRBV11-2 and TRBJ2-1; the D is unclear. This CDR3 has 15 residues. CDR1 and CDR2 (germline): SGHAT, FQNNGV. V was clipped by 3 bases and J by 0 bases, with 9 bases between them. The CDR3 bases are TGTGCCAGCAGCTTGAGGTTCTACTCCTACAATGAGCAGTTCTTC. Translating gives CASSLRFYSYNEQFF.

CDR3 sequence reads: CSVVWQSVDEQFF. DNA for the CDR3: TGCAGCGTTGTGTGGCAGTCTGTGGATGAGCAGTTCTTC. This sequence joins TRBV29-1 and TRBJ2-1; the D is unclear. Germline V gives CDR1 SQVTM, CDR2 ANQGSEA. The CDR3 totals 13 residues. The ends were cut back, 4 bases at V and 8 bases at J, with 15 bases in the middle.

This clone was recorded a few times. The chain has TRBV9 and TRBJ2-1; D perhaps matches TRBD1 (5 bases). CDR1 is SGDLS, CDR2 YYNGEE, per germline. The CDR3 runs 16 residues. V was cut by 0 bases and J by 3 bases, with 13 bases left in between. The CDR3 DNA reads as TGTGCCAGCAGCGTAGGGGGCAGCGCTATCTACAATGAGCAGTTCTTC. This gives the protein CASSVGGSAIYNEQFF.

This rearrangement joins TRBV7-3 to TRBJ2-2; D not resolved. V lost 2 bases and J 7 bases, leaving 8 bases between the germline ends. CDR3 length equals 13 residues. Per the germline V gene, CDR1 is SGHTA and CDR2 is FQGTGA. The CDR3 loop reads CASSLVSGGELFF. CDR3 nucleotides: TGTGCCAGCAGCTTAGTCTCGGGCGGGGAGCTGTTTTTT.

The chain uses TRBV5-1 and TRBJ2-1; no firm D call. There are 14 residues in the CDR3. Trimming pared 1 base from V and 3 bases from J, leaving 8 bases between. From germline, CDR1 is SGHRS and CDR2 YFSETQ. This CDR3 is CASSLRENYNEQFF. The CDR3 region has the DNA TGCGCCAGCAGCTTGCGCGAGAACTACAATGAGCAGTTCTTC. The complete variable domain, with remaining parts taken from reference TRBV5-1 and TRBJ2-1, reads KAGVTQTPRYLIKTRGQQVTLSCSPISGHRSVSWYQQTPGQGLQFLFEYFSETQRNKGNFPGRFSGRQFSNSRSEMNVSTLELGDSALYLCASSLRENYNEQFFGPGTRLTVL.

In this sample, this clone turned up a few times. V and J are TRBV7-9 and TRBJ2-2, with 7 bases that match TRBD1. V lost 3 bases to trimming and J lost 5 bases; unmatched junction nucleotides: 3. This CDR3 spans 14 amino acids. Germline values: CDR1 SEHNR, CDR2 FQNEAQ (reference sequence). The CDR3: CASSLTGSTGELFF. Here the CDR3 DNA reads TGTGCCAGCAGCTTGACAGGGAGTACCGGGGAGCTGTTTTTT.

The genes are TRBV30 and TRBJ1-2; no reliable D call. This CDR3 has 12 residues. V was cut by 3 bases and J by 5 bases, with 10 bases left in between. Germline loops: CDR1 GTSNPN, CDR2 SVGIG (reference sequence). The CDR3 reads CAWRFNFYGYTF. The CDR3 DNA follows: TGTGCCTGGAGATTCAACTTTTATGGCTACACCTTC.

The rearrangement joins TRBV30 to TRBJ1-1; D possibly corresponds to TRBD1 (6 bases). The V and J ends lost 7 bases and 0 bases respectively, with 15 bases between them. Germline CDR1 is GTSNPN and CDR2 is SVGIG (reference sequence). The CDR3 covers 14 residues. The DNA for the CDR3 is TGTGCCTTAGGACAGACCGCCATGAACACTGAAGCTTTCTTT. It is translated as CALGQTAMNTEAFF.

This clone was seen a handful of times. The CDR3 ends on some other residue instead of the conserved phenylalanine or tryptophan, so this is likely a read error. The DNA is left out, because the CDR3 cannot be placed on it with certainty; the CDR3 is given as TCRdb lists it. The chain couples TRBV21-1 to TRBJ1-2; no check of the table's D call, TRBD1, against the DNA was made. TRBV21-1 is described as a pseudogene. The CDR3 region is 10 residues in length, termini included. CDR3 loop: CASSKGAGPT.